Detailed here is one T cell receptor (beta chain). V lost 4 bases to trimming and J lost 1 base, with 10 bases between them. Germline CDR1 ENHRY, CDR2 SYGVKD. This CDR3 is 14 amino acids long. Original processing notes: Estimates of nucleated cell counts were drawn from the amplification of reference gene primers. Profiled with immunoSEQ multiplex PCR; TCRdb holds only in-frame clones, not every one. The D gene and trimming were derived from the DNA, and the V and J assignments and clone size from that table. The repertoire includes roughly 50,000 clones, more than 70% of them detected once, and over 15% sits in the top ten. This record belongs to a study of blood T cell repertoires in COVID-19. Across the study: COVID-19 samples, acute and convalescent, were from the United States, Italy and Spain. From T cells, B-cell-depleted T cells, or PBMCs came the material, which was cDNA or gDNA.

The source is a human donor in a cohort sampled during active COVID-19. This chain connects TRBV10-3 to TRBJ1-1; no clear D. Sequences were obtained from peripheral blood. This chain's CDR3 is CAISVDGGNTEAFF. The DNA of the CDR3 is TGTGCCATCAGTGTCGACGGAGGGAACACTGAAGCTTTCTTT.